This TCR beta chain appears in the sequencing data of a study of T cell responses to AZD1222 COVID-19 vaccine. The analysis combined second doses at about 4 or about 12 weeks. Clones were sequenced by immunoSEQ multiplex PCR, and TCRdb holds only the in-frame ones, with some missing. Of around 140,000 clones in the sample, 85% to 95% were seen once. Study results and caveats: Receipt of two AZD1222 doses was followed by a rise in Spike-specific TCR breadth and depth. Researchers report vaccine-associated CD4 TCRs spanning spike, with dominance at 160-218 and 743-854. Donors were largely white British and mainly female; clonal diversity was possibly underestimated.

A word on this clone: Its specificity is not known.

The input for sequencing was peripheral blood, taken 28 days after the second AZD1222 dose. The clonotype originates from an adult who received the AZD1222 COVID-19 vaccine.

The CDR3 protein is CASSLVGRVDGKLFF. The CDR3 coding sequence is TGCGCCAGCAGCTTGGTAGGCAGGGTTGATGGAAAACTGTTTTTT. The rearrangement joins TRBV5-1 to TRBJ1-4, with D maybe TRBD1 (5 bases). Germline values: CDR1 SGHRS, CDR2 YFSETQ. This CDR3 region has 15 residues. V lost 0 bases and J lost 10, with 16 bases in between.